Ten or more counts support the clone carrying this T cell receptor beta chain. This sample was included in a study of blood T cells in healthy people across ages. The second PCR ran roughly 6 to 11 cycles with a sample-barcoded 5' primer and J-beta primers. TCRdb called the 5' RACE reads again in MiXCR, with one record for every CDR3 protein. The table has roughly 800,000 distinct CDR3 sequences, just under 25% seen once. This CDR3 is 15 amino acids long. Trimming took off 5 bases at V and 4 bases at J, with 16 bases between the two ends. CDR1 is MNHEY and CDR2 is SVGEGT in the germline V gene. These same data were also listed under a study on T cells of mothers and their children.

This TCR was sampled from a boy aged 5 to 17 in good health. J is TRBJ2-3 and V is TRBV6-2 or TRBV6-3; a weak D match, TRBD2 (5 bases). The sequenced sample consisted of blood. The CDR3, as DNA: TGTGCCAGCAGTCCGACTGGCGCGGGTTCAGATACGCAGTATTTT. This translates into CASSPTGAGSDTQYF.